This T cell receptor (beta chain) was identified in a study of T cell repertoires in cytomegalovirus infection. Overall study: HLA-B-restricted CMV epitopes that are well studied were used alongside recently identified HLA-C-restricted ones. Evidence of both CMV infection and a matching HLA type came from public TCR beta signatures.

General study findings and limits: Carriers of CMV plus the relevant HLA were identified by cumulative public TCR beta family frequency. Across the ex vivo response, the dominant clonotypes were HLA-C-restricted CMV-specific TCR beta clonotypes.

TCRdb re-derived calls from the reads in MiXCR, one entry per CDR3 protein. Of hundreds of thousands of distinct CDR3 sequences listed, 30% to 35% are singletons. V was pared by 5 bases and J by 7 bases, with 15 bases between. Germline CDR1 and CDR2: MDHEN and SYDVKM. This CDR3 contains 14 residues. This clonotype was counted between two and nine times. Its antigen is as yet unknown. The sample here was cultured PBMCs, taken from culture after CMV antigen stimulation. The TCR originated in a human donor in good health (CMV status not recorded). Some clones in this sample may be carry-over from other donors' samples. This sequence joins TRBV28 and TRBJ1-5; D is undetermined. CDR3 DNA sequence: TGTGCCAGCAGTATTGGACGGAAAGGCCAGCCCCAGCATTTT. Its translation: CASSIGRKGQPQHF.